A selection of T cell receptor beta chains follows, all from one sample in a study of blood T cell repertoires in COVID-19. Clones were read by immunoSEQ multiplex PCR, and TCRdb kept only the in-frame ones, dropping some. The data contain under 200,000 clones, approximately 88% of them singletons. The specimen sequenced was peripheral blood. These receptors were obtained from a woman aged 55 to 70 with acute or convalescent COVID-19. CDR3s include the opening cysteine and the closing phenylalanine or tryptophan. D genes are given only for firm matches. Clone size is given for some rows only: seen once, a few or many times, or a class if the clone is expanded.

d_call j_call v_call clone_size cdr3_nt cdr3_aa
TRBD1 TRBJ1-6 TRBV18 NA TGTGCCAGCTCAAAGGACAGGGAGAATTCACCCCTCCACTTT CASSKDRENSPLHF
TRBD1 TRBJ1-2 TRBV7-2 NA TGTGCCAGCAGCTTAGTGGGACAGGGAGTCTCTAACTATGGCTACACCTTC CASSLVGQGVSNYGYTF
NA TRBJ1-1 TRBV2 NA TGTGCCAGCCTCCAGGGGATTGGGACTGAAGCTTTCTTT CASLQGIGTEAFF
NA TRBJ1-2 TRBV9 NA TGTGCCAGCAGCGTAGGATCAGGGAAGATTGTTGATGGCTACACCTTC CASSVGSGKIVDGYTF
NA TRBJ1-3 TRBV15 NA TGTGCCACCAGCAGAGGCCTCCTCCGGGTTTCTGGAAACACCATATATTTT CATSRGLLRVSGNTIYF
NA TRBJ1-4 TRBV19 NA TGTGCCAGTAGTATAACCCCGATGATGGCAGGGAATGCTAATGAAAAACTGTTTTTT CASSITPMMAGNANEKLFF
TRBD2 TRBJ2-5 TRBV5-6 NA TGTGCCAGCAGCTTCGGGAGGACTAGCAGGGAGACCCAGTACTTC CASSFGRTSRETQYF
TRBD1 TRBJ2-1 TRBV24-1 NA TGTGCCACCTCGGGACAGACCATTAACAATGAGCAGTTCTTC CATSGQTINNEQFF
TRBD1 TRBJ1-1 TRBV6-2/TRBV6-3 NA TGTGCCAGCAGCCCGGACAGGGACACTGAAGCTTTCTTT CASSPDRDTEAFF
TRBD2 TRBJ2-5 TRBV5-1 once TGCGCCAGCGCCTTAGCGGGAGCAGAGACCCAGTACTTC CASALAGAETQYF
NA TRBJ1-1 TRBV5-1 once TGCGCCAGCAGCTTGGTAGGGAGTGGCGGGCAAGCTTTCTTT CASSLVGSGGQAFF
NA TRBJ2-3 TRBV7-2 NA TGTGCCAGCAGCATCTTCACAGATACGCAGTATTTT CASSIFTDTQYF
TRBD1 TRBJ2-1 TRBV6-2/TRBV6-3 NA TGTGCCAGCAGTCGCCGGGACAGGGGTCTCGGTGAGCAGTTCTTC CASSRRDRGLGEQFF
NA TRBJ2-3 TRBV3-1/TRBV3-2 NA TGTGCCAGCAGCGTCAGACGAGGGTTTTCGACAGATACGCAGTATTTT CASSVRRGFSTDTQYF
NA TRBJ1-1 TRBV3-1/TRBV3-2 NA TGTGCCAGCAGTCCCGCCAGAACGAACACTGAAGCTTTCTTT CASSPARTNTEAFF
NA TRBJ2-3 TRBV24-1 NA TGTGCCACCAGCCAGGTTCCGTCAGATACGCAGTATTTT CATSQVPSDTQYF
TRBD1 TRBJ1-5 TRBV15 NA TGTGCCACCAGCAGAGGGGACAGGGTAGGCAATCAGCCCCAGCATTTT CATSRGDRVGNQPQHF
NA TRBJ1-2 TRBV29-1 many TGCAGCGTTGGGGGCCCGCGCCCCCTAGATGGTGGCTACACCTTC CSVGGPRPLDGGYTF
TRBD2 TRBJ2-1 TRBV5-4 NA TGTGCCAGCAGCGCAGCCGGGACTAGCGGCAATGAGCAGTTCTTC CASSAAGTSGNEQFF
NA TRBJ2-7 TRBV6-2/TRBV6-3 NA TGTGCCAGCAGTCAGGGACAACGCGAGCAGTACTTC CASSQGQREQYF
NA TRBJ1-2 TRBV6-6 NA TGTGCCAGCACTAGGGGCGATGGCTACACCTTC CASTRGDGYTF
TRBD1 TRBJ1-5 TRBV6-2/TRBV6-3 NA TGTGCCAGCAGTTACGGCGGTAGGGACAGGGTGTATAGCAATCAGCCCCAGCATTTT CASSYGGRDRVYSNQPQHF
TRBD1 TRBJ1-1 TRBV5-1 NA TGCGCCAGCAGCCTGGGACAGGGTTGGTCGGGGAACACTGAAGCTTTCTTT CASSLGQGWSGNTEAFF
NA TRBJ1-5 TRBV2 NA TGTGCCAGCAGTCTAACAGGGAATCAGCCCCAGCATTTT CASSLTGNQPQHF
TRBD1 TRBJ2-3 TRBV5-1 NA TGCGCCAGCAGCTCAGGGACAGCATACACAGATACGCAGTATTTT CASSSGTAYTDTQYF
NA TRBJ2-3 TRBV25-1 NA TGTGCCAGCAGTCCTGCGACAGCTTACTCCACAGATACGCAGTATTTT CASSPATAYSTDTQYF
TRBD1 TRBJ1-1 TRBV7-2 NA TGTGCCAGCAGCCGGGACAGGAACACTGAAGCTTTCTTT CASSRDRNTEAFF
TRBD1 TRBJ1-5 TRBV6-2/TRBV6-3 NA TGTGCCAGCAGTTCAGGGGGCGCTGGCAATCAGCCCCAGCATTTT CASSSGGAGNQPQHF
TRBD1 TRBJ1-2 TRBV28 NA TGTGCCAGCAGTACAACAGGGGGCCTCGGCTACACCTTC CASSTTGGLGYTF
NA TRBJ2-7 TRBV18 NA TGTGCCAGCTCACGGGGGGATTCCTACGAGCAGTACTTC CASSRGDSYEQYF
TRBD1 TRBJ1-2 TRBV14 NA TGTGCCAGCAGCCCAACCATATTCGGGACAGGAGGTGGCTACACCTTC CASSPTIFGTGGGYTF
TRBD1 TRBJ2-2 TRBV10-1 NA TGCGCCAGCGGGGGACAGGCCACCGGGGAGCTGTTTTTT CASGGQATGELFF
TRBD1 TRBJ1-1 TRBV3-1/TRBV3-2 NA TGTGCCAGCAGCCAAGAAATTGAGACAGGGTGGCCGAACACTGAAGCTTTCTTT CASSQEIETGWPNTEAFF
TRBD1 TRBJ1-5 TRBV28 many TGTGCCAGCAGGGACTCAGGACAGGGACCGACCCAGCATTTT CASRDSGQGPTQHF
NA TRBJ2-1 TRBV12-5 NA TGTGCTAGTGGTTTCCAGCTTGACAAATTCTACAATGAGCAGTTCTTC CASGFQLDKFYNEQFF
TRBD1 TRBJ2-5 TRBV5-4 NA TGTGCCAGCAGCCTCTTTCCAGGGGGCCAAGAGACCCAGTACTTC CASSLFPGGQETQYF
NA TRBJ2-7 TRBV7-2 NA TGTGCCAGCAGCTTAAAGCTAACGGGGGAGCAGTACTTC CASSLKLTGEQYF
TRBD1 TRBJ1-6 TRBV2 NA TGTGCCACCACAGGGGCCTATAATTCACCCCTCCACTTT CATTGAYNSPLHF
TRBD2 TRBJ2-3 TRBV9 NA TGTGCCAGCAGCCCCCGACTAGCCTACTCCAGCACAGATACGCAGTATTTT CASSPRLAYSSTDTQYF
TRBD1 TRBJ2-7 TRBV4-3 NA TGCGCCAGCAGCCGACAACAGGGGTTCGAGCAGTACTTC CASSRQQGFEQYF
NA TRBJ1-1 TRBV12-5 NA TGTGCTAGTGGTTTGCGATCGGGGGTTGGGAACACTGAAGCTTTCTTT CASGLRSGVGNTEAFF
TRBD1 TRBJ1-1 TRBV15 NA TGTGCCACCAGCAGAGGGGGTCAGGGGGCAGGCACTGAAGCTTTCTTT CATSRGGQGAGTEAFF
NA TRBJ2-2 TRBV4-3 NA TGCGCCAGCAGCCAAGGAGCGGCGAACACCGGGGAGCTGTTTTTT CASSQGAANTGELFF
NA TRBJ1-1 TRBV6-2/TRBV6-3 NA TGTGCCAGCAGCGTCGAGGAGGGTCGGTGGACTGAAGCTTTCTTT CASSVEEGRWTEAFF
NA TRBJ2-4 TRBV12-3/TRBV12-4 NA TGTGCCAGCAGTTTAAATGAGAACATTCAGTACTTC CASSLNENIQYF
TRBD1 TRBJ1-2 TRBV28 NA TGTGCCATCATCTCGACAGGGAATGGCTACACCTTC CAIISTGNGYTF
TRBD2 TRBJ2-5 TRBV3-1/TRBV3-2 NA TGTGCCAGCAGCCAAGGGAATAGCGGGGGGGCGAGGGAGACCCAGTACTTC CASSQGNSGGARETQYF
NA TRBJ2-3 TRBV19 NA TGTGCCAGTAGTACCGGGATTGGCACAGATACGCAGTATTTT CASSTGIGTDTQYF
NA TRBJ1-1 TRBV4-2 NA TGTGCCAGCAGACTCAGGGGGAACACTGAAGCTTTCTTT CASRLRGNTEAFF
NA TRBJ1-5 TRBV5-6 few TGTGCCAGCAGCTTGGGCGCAGGGGTTGGCAATCAGCCCCAGCATTTT CASSLGAGVGNQPQHF